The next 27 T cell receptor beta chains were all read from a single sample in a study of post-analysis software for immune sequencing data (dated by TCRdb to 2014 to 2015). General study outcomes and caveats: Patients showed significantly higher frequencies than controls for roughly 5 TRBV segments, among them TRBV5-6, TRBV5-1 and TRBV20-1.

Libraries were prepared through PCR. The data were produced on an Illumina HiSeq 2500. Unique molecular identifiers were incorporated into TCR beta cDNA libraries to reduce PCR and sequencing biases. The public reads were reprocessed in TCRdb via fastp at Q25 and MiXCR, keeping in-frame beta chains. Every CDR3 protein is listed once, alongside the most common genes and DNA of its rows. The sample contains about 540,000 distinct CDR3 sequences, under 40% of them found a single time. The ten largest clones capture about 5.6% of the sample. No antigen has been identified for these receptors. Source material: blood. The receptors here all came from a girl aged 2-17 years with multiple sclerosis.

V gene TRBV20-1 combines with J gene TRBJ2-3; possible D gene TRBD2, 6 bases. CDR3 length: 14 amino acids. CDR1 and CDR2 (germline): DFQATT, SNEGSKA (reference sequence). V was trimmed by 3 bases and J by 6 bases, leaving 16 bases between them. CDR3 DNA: TGCAGTGCTAGTTTGGCTAGCGAGTTCGATACGCAGTATTTT. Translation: CSASLASEFDTQYF.

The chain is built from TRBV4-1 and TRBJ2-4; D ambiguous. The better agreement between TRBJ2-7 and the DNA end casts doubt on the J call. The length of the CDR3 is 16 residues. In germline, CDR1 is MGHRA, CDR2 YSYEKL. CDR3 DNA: TGCGCCAGCAGCCAAGCCTGGCCTGGGTCGGTTGGCGAGCAGTACTTC. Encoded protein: CASSQAWPGSVGEQYF.

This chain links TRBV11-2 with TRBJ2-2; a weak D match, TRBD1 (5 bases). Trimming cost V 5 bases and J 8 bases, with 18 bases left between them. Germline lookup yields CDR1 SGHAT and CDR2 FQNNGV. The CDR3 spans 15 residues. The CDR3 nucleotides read TGTGCCAGCAGCCCCGTGGGTGGGGCGGCTGGGGAGCTGTTTTTT. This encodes CASSPVGGAAGELFF.

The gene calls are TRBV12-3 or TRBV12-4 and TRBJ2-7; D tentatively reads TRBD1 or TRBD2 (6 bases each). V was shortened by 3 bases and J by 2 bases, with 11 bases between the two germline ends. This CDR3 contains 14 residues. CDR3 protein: CASSFTGDTYEQYF. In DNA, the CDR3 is TGTGCCAGCAGTTTTACGGGGGACACCTACGAGCAGTACTTC.

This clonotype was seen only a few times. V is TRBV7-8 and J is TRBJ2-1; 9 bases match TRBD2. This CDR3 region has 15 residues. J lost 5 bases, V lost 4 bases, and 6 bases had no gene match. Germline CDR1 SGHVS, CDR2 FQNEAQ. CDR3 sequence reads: CASSSLAGSNNEQFF. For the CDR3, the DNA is TGTGCCAGCAGCTCGCTAGCGGGGAGTAACAATGAGCAGTTCTTC.

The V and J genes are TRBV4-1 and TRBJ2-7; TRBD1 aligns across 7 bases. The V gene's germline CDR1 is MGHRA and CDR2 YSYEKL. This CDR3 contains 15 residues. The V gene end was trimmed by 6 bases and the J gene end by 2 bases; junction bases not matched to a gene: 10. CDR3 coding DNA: TGCGCCAGCAGGCATACCGGGACAGCTACCTACGAGCAGTACTTC. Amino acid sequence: CASRHTGTATYEQYF.

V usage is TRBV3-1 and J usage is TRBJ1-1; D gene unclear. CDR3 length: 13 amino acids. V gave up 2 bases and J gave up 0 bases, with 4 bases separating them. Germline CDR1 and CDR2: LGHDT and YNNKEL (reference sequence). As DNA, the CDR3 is TGTGCCAGCAGCCAATATATGAACACTGAAGCTTTCTTT. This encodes CASSQYMNTEAFF.

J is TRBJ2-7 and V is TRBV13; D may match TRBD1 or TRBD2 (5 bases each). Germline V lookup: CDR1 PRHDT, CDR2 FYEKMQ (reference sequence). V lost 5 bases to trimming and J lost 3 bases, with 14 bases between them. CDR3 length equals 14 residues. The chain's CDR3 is CASSPRPGGYEQYF. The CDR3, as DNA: TGTGCCAGCAGCCCCCGCCCTGGGGGCTACGAGCAGTACTTC.

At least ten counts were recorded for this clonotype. The CDR3, as DNA: TGCGCCAGCAGCCCAGGGACAGGGTTCTACGAGCAGTACTTC. Its translation: CASSPGTGFYEQYF. The rearrangement uses TRBV5-1 and TRBJ2-7, with 9 nucleotides matching TRBD1. J was trimmed by 3 bases and V by 4 bases; bases with no gene match: 5. Germline CDR1 and CDR2: SGHRS and YFSETQ. This CDR3 is built from 14 residues.

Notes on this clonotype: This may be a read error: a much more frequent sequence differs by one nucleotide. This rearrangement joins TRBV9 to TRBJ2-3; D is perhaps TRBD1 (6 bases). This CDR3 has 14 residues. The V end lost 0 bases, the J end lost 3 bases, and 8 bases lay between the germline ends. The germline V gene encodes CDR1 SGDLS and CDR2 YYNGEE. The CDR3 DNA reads TGTGCCAGCAGCGTAGTGGGGGCGACAGATACGCAGTATTTT. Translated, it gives CASSVVGATDTQYF.

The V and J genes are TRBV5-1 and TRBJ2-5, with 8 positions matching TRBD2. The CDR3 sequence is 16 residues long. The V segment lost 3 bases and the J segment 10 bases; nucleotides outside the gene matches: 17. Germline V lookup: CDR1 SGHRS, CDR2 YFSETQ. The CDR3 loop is CASSSRGGLSQGIQYF. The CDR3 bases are TGCGCCAGCAGCTCACGGGGGGGGCTATCACAAGGGATCCAGTACTTC. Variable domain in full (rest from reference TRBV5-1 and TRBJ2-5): KAGVTQTPRYLIKTRGQQVTLSCSPISGHRSVSWYQQTPGQGLQFLFEYFSETQRNKGNFPGRFSGRQFSNSRSEMNVSTLELGDSALYLCASSSRGGLSQGIQYFGPGTRLLVL.

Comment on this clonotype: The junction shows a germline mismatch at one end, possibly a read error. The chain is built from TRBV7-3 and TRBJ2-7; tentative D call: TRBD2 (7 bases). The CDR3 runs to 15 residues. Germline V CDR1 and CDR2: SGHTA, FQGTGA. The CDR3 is CASGLGGASSYEQYF. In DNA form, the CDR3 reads TGTGCCAGCGGCTTAGGGGGGGCCAGCTCCTACGAGCAGTACTTC.

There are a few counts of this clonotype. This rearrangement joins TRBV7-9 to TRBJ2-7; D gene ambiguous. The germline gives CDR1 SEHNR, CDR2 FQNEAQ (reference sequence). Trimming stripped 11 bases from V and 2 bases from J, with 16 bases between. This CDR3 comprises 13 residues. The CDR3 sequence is CAVGPEVPYEQYF. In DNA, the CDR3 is TGTGCCGTCGGTCCCGAGGTACCCTACGAGCAGTACTTC.

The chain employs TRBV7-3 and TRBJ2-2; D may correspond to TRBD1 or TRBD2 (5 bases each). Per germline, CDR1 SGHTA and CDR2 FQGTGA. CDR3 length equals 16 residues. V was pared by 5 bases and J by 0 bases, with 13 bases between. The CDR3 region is CASSTRDRSNTGELFF. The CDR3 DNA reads TGTGCCAGCAGCACCCGGGACCGTTCGAACACCGGGGAGCTGTTTTTT.

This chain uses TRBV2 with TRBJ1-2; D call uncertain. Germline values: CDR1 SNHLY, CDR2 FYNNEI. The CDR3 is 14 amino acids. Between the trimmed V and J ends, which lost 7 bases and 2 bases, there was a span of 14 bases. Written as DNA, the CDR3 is TGTGCCAGCACCGAAAGCACGGTGAACTATGGCTACACCTTC. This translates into CASTESTVNYGYTF.

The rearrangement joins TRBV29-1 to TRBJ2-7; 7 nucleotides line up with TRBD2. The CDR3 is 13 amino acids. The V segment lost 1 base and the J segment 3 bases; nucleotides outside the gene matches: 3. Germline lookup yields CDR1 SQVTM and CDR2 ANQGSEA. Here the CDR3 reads CSVEGGGGYEQYF. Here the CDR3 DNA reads TGCAGCGTTGAAGGGGGCGGGGGCTACGAGCAGTACTTC.

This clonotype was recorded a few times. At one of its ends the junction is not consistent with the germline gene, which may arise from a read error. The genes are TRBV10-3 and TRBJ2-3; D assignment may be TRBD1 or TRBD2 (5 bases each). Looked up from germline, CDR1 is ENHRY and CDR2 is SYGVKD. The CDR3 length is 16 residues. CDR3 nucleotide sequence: TGTACCATCAGTGAGTTCCAGCTAGGGACCACAGATACGCAGTATTTT. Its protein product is CTISEFQLGTTDTQYF.

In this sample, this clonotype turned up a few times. The CDR3 DNA reads TGTGCCAGCAGCTTAGGCCCGAATAGCGGGACCCAGTACTTC. Translation gives CASSLGPNSGTQYF. The rearrangement joins TRBV7-2 to TRBJ2-7; D might be TRBD2 (6 bases). The closer fit of TRBJ2-5 to the DNA end suggests the J call may be wrong. The germline gives CDR1 SGHTA, CDR2 FQGNSA. The CDR3 runs 14 residues.

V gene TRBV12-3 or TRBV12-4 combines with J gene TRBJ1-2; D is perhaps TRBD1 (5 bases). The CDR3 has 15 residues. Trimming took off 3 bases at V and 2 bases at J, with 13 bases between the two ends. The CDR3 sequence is CASSFEVGGNYGYTF. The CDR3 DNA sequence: TGTGCCAGCAGTTTCGAGGTTGGGGGAAACTATGGCTACACCTTC.

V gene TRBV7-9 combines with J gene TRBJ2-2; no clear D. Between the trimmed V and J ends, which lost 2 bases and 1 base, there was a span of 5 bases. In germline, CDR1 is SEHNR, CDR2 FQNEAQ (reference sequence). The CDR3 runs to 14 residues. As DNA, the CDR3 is TGTGCCAGCAGCTTATCCCAGAACACCGGGGAGCTGTTTTTT. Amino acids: CASSLSQNTGELFF. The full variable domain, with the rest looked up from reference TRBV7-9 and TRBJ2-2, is DTGVSQNPRHKITKRGQNVTFRCDPISEHNRLYWYRQTLGQGPEFLTYFQNEAQLEKSRLLSDRFSAERPKGSFSTLEIQRTEQGDSAMYLCASSLSQNTGELFFGEGSRLTVL.

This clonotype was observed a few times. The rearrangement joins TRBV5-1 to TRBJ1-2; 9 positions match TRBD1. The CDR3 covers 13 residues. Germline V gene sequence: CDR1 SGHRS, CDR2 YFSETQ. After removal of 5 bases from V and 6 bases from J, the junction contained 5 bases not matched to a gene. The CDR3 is CASRLQGADGYTF. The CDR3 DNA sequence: TGCGCCAGCAGACTACAGGGGGCCGATGGCTACACCTTC.

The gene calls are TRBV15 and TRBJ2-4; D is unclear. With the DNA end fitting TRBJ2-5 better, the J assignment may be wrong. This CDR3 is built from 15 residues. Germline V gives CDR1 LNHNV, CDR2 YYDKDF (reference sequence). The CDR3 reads CATSRDYARQETQYF. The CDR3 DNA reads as TGTGCCACCAGCAGAGATTATGCGCGGCAAGAGACCCAGTACTTC.

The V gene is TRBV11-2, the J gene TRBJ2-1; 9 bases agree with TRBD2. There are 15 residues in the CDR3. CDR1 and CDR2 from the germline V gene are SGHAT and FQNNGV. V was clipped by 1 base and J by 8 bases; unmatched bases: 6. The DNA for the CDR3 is TGTGCCAGCAGCTTAGGGCGGGGGGGCCGTTATGAGCAGTTCTTC. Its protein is CASSLGRGGRYEQFF.

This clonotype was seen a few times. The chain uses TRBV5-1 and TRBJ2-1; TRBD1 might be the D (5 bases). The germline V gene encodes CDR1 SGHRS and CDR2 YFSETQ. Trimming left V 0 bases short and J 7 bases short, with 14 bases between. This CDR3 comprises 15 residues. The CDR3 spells CASSLVGFRQNEQFF. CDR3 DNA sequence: TGCGCCAGCAGCTTGGTTGGTTTTAGACAGAATGAGCAGTTCTTC. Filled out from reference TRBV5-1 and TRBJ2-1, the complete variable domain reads KAGVTQTPRYLIKTRGQQVTLSCSPISGHRSVSWYQQTPGQGLQFLFEYFSETQRNKGNFPGRFSGRQFSNSRSEMNVSTLELGDSALYLCASSLVGFRQNEQFFGPGTRLTVL.

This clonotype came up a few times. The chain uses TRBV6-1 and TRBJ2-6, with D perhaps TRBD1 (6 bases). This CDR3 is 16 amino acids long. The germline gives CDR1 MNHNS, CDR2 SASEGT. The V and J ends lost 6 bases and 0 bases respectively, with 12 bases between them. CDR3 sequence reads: CASRAGVSSGANVLTF. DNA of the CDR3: TGTGCCAGCAGGGCAGGGGTGAGCTCTGGGGCCAACGTCCTGACTTTC.

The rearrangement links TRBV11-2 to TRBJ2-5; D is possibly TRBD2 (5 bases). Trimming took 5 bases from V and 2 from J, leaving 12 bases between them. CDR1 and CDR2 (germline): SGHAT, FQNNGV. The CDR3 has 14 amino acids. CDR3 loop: CASSHRGPQETQYF. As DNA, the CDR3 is TGTGCCAGCAGCCATCGCGGGCCTCAAGAGACCCAGTACTTC.

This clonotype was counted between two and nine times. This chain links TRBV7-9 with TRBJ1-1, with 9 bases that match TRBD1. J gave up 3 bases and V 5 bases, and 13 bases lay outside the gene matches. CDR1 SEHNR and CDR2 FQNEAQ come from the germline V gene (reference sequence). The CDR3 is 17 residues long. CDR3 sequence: CASSPGTGRGVDTEAFF. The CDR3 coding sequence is TGTGCCAGCAGCCCGGGGACAGGGCGAGGGGTTGACACTGAAGCTTTCTTT.